The 26 T cell receptor beta chains presented below share a single source sample, sequenced in a study of blood T cell repertoires in COVID-19. The repertoire was sequenced with immunoSEQ multiplex PCR; TCRdb's copy has only in-frame clones and lacks some. Of around 36,000 clones listed, about 80% were seen once; the top ten hold under 4.5%. What was sequenced was peripheral blood. The origin of the receptors is a man aged 50 to 60 with acute or convalescent COVID-19.

The rearrangement links TRBV6-1 to TRBJ1-4; D unclear. The CDR3 spans 13 residues. Germline V lookup: CDR1 MNHNS, CDR2 SASEGT. Trimming stripped 2 bases from V and 7 bases from J, with 8 bases between. CDR3 in DNA: TGTGCCAGCAGTGAACCGGGAGGTGAAAAACTGTTTTTT. It specifies CASSEPGGEKLFF.

The chain carries TRBV6-5 and TRBJ1-1; a possible D gene is TRBD1 (5 bases). Germline V gene sequence: CDR1 MNHEY, CDR2 SVGAGI. This CDR3 contains 14 residues. V was clipped by 7 bases and J by 6 bases, with 18 bases between them. This CDR3 reads CASIPAPRGSEAFF. The CDR3, as DNA: TGTGCCAGCATTCCAGCCCCGCGGGGCTCTGAAGCTTTCTTT.

The rearrangement links TRBV27 to TRBJ2-3; 10 bases map to TRBD2. The length of the CDR3 is 16 residues. Germline-derived CDR1 and CDR2 are MNHEY and SMNVEV (reference sequence). Trimming at V came to 4 bases and at J to 2 bases, leaving 6 bases not matched to a gene. CDR3 bases: TGTGCCAGCAGTTCGCCTAGCGGGAGCCCCACAGATACGCAGTATTTT. This codes for CASSSPSGSPTDTQYF.

This clone was detected once. V is TRBV5-6 and J is TRBJ1-6; no reliable D call. The ends were cut back, 4 bases at V and 9 bases at J, with 20 bases in the middle. Looked up from germline, CDR1 is SGHDT and CDR2 is YYEEEE. This CDR3 is built from 16 residues. For the CDR3, the DNA is TGTGCCAGCAGCACTGGAGCCGGGAATGTGGGTTCACCCCTCCACTTT. Its translation is CASSTGAGNVGSPLHF.

V is TRBV4-2 and J is TRBJ1-1; 9 bases are a match to TRBD1. The germline gives CDR1 LGHNA, CDR2 YNFKEQ. The CDR3 length is 14 residues. J lost 3 bases, V lost 4 bases, and 3 bases had no gene match. CDR3 region: CASSLWTGDTEAFF. The DNA for the CDR3 is TGTGCCAGCAGCCTTTGGACAGGGGACACTGAAGCTTTCTTT.

This chain links TRBV15 with TRBJ2-7, with 10 bases identical to TRBD2. Per germline, CDR1 LNHNV and CDR2 YYDKDF (reference sequence). With 0 bases clipped from V and 4 bases from J, the junction kept 12 bases outside the gene matches. The CDR3 covers 18 residues. Here the CDR3 reads CATSRDRLGLAEKYEQYF. CDR3 in DNA: TGTGCCACCAGCAGAGATCGTTTAGGACTAGCGGAGAAATACGAGCAGTACTTC.

V gene TRBV5-5 combines with J gene TRBJ1-4; D is unresolved. The CDR3 consists of 16 residues. V shed 2 bases and J shed 7 bases, with 18 bases lying between them. Germline V gene sequence: CDR1 SGHKS, CDR2 YYEKEE (reference sequence). CDR3: CASSLTYSLDGEKLFF. The CDR3 DNA is TGTGCCAGCAGCTTAACCTACAGCTTAGATGGTGAAAAACTGTTTTTT.

The V gene is TRBV27, the J gene TRBJ2-7, with D hard to call. Trimming left V 0 bases short and J 0 bases short, with 12 bases between. This CDR3 contains 16 residues. CDR1 and CDR2 (germline): MNHEY, SMNVEV (reference sequence). The CDR3 DNA reads TGTGCCAGCAGTTTATCCCCGTATACATTCTCCTACGAGCAGTACTTC. Encoded protein: CASSLSPYTFSYEQYF.

J is TRBJ2-2 and V is TRBV6-5; a possible D gene is TRBD1 (6 bases). The length of the CDR3 is 15 residues. Germline values: CDR1 MNHEY, CDR2 SVGAGI. V lost 0 bases, J lost 3 bases, and 8 bases lay in between. CDR3 loop: CASSYSGADTGELFF. The CDR3 DNA follows: TGTGCCAGCAGTTACTCGGGGGCAGACACCGGGGAGCTGTTTTTT.

This chain links TRBV5-1 with TRBJ1-3, with D perhaps matching TRBD1 (6 bases). The germline V gene encodes CDR1 SGHRS and CDR2 YFSETQ. The CDR3 contains 14 residues. V lost 0 bases and J lost 4, with 8 bases in between. This CDR3 reads CASSLGQEGNTIYF. The DNA for the CDR3 is TGCGCCAGCAGCTTGGGACAGGAAGGAAACACCATATATTTT.

The chain employs TRBV19 and TRBJ2-7; 7 bases are a match to TRBD1. The junction had 11 bases not matched to a gene; V was cut back by 8 bases and J by 1 base. The CDR3 runs to 15 residues. The V gene's germline CDR1 is LNHDA and CDR2 SQIVND (reference sequence). CDR3 sequence: CASRPQGDGSYEQYF. In DNA, the CDR3 is TGTGCCAGTCGTCCTCAGGGGGACGGGTCCTACGAGCAGTACTTC.

The chain carries TRBV5-1 and TRBJ2-1, with 11 bases fitting TRBD2. After removal of 0 bases from V and 4 bases from J, the junction contained 6 bases not matched to a gene. There are 17 residues in the CDR3. In germline, CDR1 is SGHRS, CDR2 YFSETQ. The CDR3 reads CASSLAAGLAEYNEQFF. The CDR3 DNA reads as TGCGCCAGCAGCTTGGCAGCGGGACTAGCGGAGTACAATGAGCAGTTCTTC.

This sequence joins TRBV12-3 or TRBV12-4 and TRBJ1-5, with D unresolved. The V end lost 4 bases, the J end lost 5 bases, and 9 bases lay between the germline ends. There are 13 residues in the CDR3. The CDR3 sequence is CASSSREDQPQHF. CDR3 coding DNA: TGTGCCAGCAGTTCTAGGGAGGATCAGCCCCAGCATTTT.

The gene calls are TRBV3-1 (or the pseudogene TRBV3-2) and TRBJ2-2, with D perhaps TRBD2 (6 bases). V was pared by 8 bases and J by 3 bases, with 16 bases between. This CDR3 is built from 15 residues. Germline-derived CDR1 and CDR2 are LGHDT and YNNKEL (reference sequence). The CDR3 region has the DNA TGTGCCAGCGGAATGGCGGGATTGCACACCGGGGAGCTGTTTTTT. Protein: CASGMAGLHTGELFF.

V usage is TRBV4-1 and J usage is TRBJ2-3; 7 bases line up with TRBD2. Germline V gene data show CDR1 as MGHRA and CDR2 as YSYEKL. V lost 8 bases and J lost 2; bases outside the gene matches: 13. The CDR3 extends over 16 amino acids. The CDR3 spells CASGSPGGLITDTQYF. Written as DNA, the CDR3 is TGCGCCAGCGGATCGCCTGGGGGACTAATCACAGATACGCAGTATTTT.

V usage is TRBV5-1 and J usage is TRBJ1-2, with D perhaps TRBD1 (6 bases). V shed 4 bases and J shed 2 bases, with 9 bases lying between them. The CDR3 extends over 13 amino acids. Germline V lookup: CDR1 SGHRS, CDR2 YFSETQ. CDR3 amino acids: CASSRDTNYGYTF. CDR3 nucleotides: TGCGCCAGCAGCAGGGACACGAACTATGGCTACACCTTC.

The rearrangement links TRBV20-1 to TRBJ2-7; the D gene is possibly TRBD1 (5 bases). The CDR3 is 14 amino acids. Germline lookup yields CDR1 DFQATT and CDR2 SNEGSKA (reference sequence). Deletions cut 3 bases from V and 1 base from J, with 13 bases between. DNA for the CDR3: TGCAGTGCTAGTGGGGTACAGGAGTCCTACGAGCAGTACTTC. Translation gives CSASGVQESYEQYF.

The rearrangement joins TRBV20-1 to TRBJ2-7; D gene unclear. This CDR3 comprises 14 residues. CDR1 DFQATT and CDR2 SNEGSKA come from the germline V gene (reference sequence). V was pared by 3 bases and J by 3 bases, with 15 bases between. CDR3 coding DNA: TGCAGTGCTAGTCTGCAGATTTTTGGCTACGAGCAGTACTTC. This encodes CSASLQIFGYEQYF.

The gene calls are TRBV11-2 and TRBJ2-5, with D hard to call. With 2 bases removed from V and 5 bases from J, the gap between germline ends came to 9 bases. The CDR3 totals 13 residues. CDR1 and CDR2 (germline): SGHAT, FQNNGV. The CDR3, as DNA: TGTGCCAGCAGCTTAAGAATGGAGGAGACCCAGTACTTC. As protein: CASSLRMEETQYF.

J is TRBJ2-3 and V is TRBV2; 9 bases align to TRBD2. V gave up 8 bases and J gave up 1 base; unmatched junction bases: 7. The germline V gene encodes CDR1 SNHLY and CDR2 FYNNEI. The CDR3 spans 15 residues. The CDR3 region is CASRSRLAGTDTQYF. CDR3 nucleotides: TGTGCCAGCCGATCCCGACTAGCGGGCACAGATACGCAGTATTTT.

There are a few counts of this clone. The chain recombines TRBV11-3 with TRBJ2-3; 10 bases align to TRBD2. Trimming took 1 base from V and 2 from J; bases not matched to a gene: 3. The CDR3 runs to 16 residues. From germline, CDR1 is SGHNT and CDR2 YENEEA. The CDR3 spells CASSLASGRDTDTQYF. In nucleotides, the CDR3 is TGTGCCAGCAGCTTAGCCAGCGGGAGGGACACAGATACGCAGTATTTT.

V gene TRBV2 combines with J gene TRBJ1-5, with no clear D. Germline CDR1 and CDR2: SNHLY and FYNNEI. The CDR3 has 15 residues. Between the trimmed V and J ends, which lost 0 bases and 7 bases, there was a span of 13 bases. In DNA form, the CDR3 reads TGTGCCAGCAGTGAAGCAGTATTGAGGGTACAGCCCCAGCATTTT. Translating gives CASSEAVLRVQPQHF.

The chain combines TRBV2 with TRBJ1-2; tentative D call: TRBD1 (5 bases). Germline loops: CDR1 SNHLY, CDR2 FYNNEI. This CDR3 has 14 amino acids. Deletions cut 4 bases from V and 6 bases from J, with 15 bases between. The CDR3 DNA reads as TGTGCCAGCAGTGGGACTCAGGGACTCAATGGCTACACCTTC. Translated, it gives CASSGTQGLNGYTF.

The chain uses TRBV19 and TRBJ2-3; a weak D match, TRBD2 (5 bases). Germline-derived CDR1 and CDR2 are LNHDA and SQIVND (reference sequence). V was clipped by 4 bases and J by 6 bases, with 11 bases between them. This CDR3 comprises 13 residues. The CDR3 coding sequence is TGTGCCAGTAGTACTCTAGCAGGCGATACGCAGTATTTT. It translates to CASSTLAGDTQYF.

The chain recombines TRBV19 with TRBJ2-5; 8 bases are shared with TRBD2. J gave up 4 bases and V 4 bases, and 5 bases lay outside the gene matches. CDR3 length: 14 amino acids. The germline V gene has CDR1 LNHDA and CDR2 SQIVND (reference sequence). CDR3 nucleotide sequence: TGTGCCAGTAGTAGCGGGAGGAGAGGAGAGACCCAGTACTTC. Encoded protein: CASSSGRRGETQYF.

This clone occurred a few times. The chain links TRBV6-2 or TRBV6-3 to TRBJ1-3; weak D call: TRBD1 (5 bases). CDR3 size: 14 residues. In germline, CDR1 is MNHEY, CDR2 SVGEGT. V was cut by 4 bases and J by 0 bases, with 7 bases left in between. CDR3 protein: CASSSTASGNTIYF. The CDR3, as DNA: TGTGCCAGCAGTTCGACAGCCTCTGGAAACACCATATATTTT.